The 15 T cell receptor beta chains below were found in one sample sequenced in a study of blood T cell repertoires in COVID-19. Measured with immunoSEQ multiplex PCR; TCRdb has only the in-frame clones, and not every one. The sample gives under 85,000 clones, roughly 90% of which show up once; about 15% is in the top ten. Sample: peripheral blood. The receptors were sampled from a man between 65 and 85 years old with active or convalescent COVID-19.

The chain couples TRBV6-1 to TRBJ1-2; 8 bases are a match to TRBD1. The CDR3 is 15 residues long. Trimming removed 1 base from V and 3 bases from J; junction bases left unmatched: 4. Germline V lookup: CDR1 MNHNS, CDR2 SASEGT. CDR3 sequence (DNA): TGTGCCAGCAGTGAAGTGACAGGGGAGTACTATGGCTACACCTTC. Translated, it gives CASSEVTGEYYGYTF.

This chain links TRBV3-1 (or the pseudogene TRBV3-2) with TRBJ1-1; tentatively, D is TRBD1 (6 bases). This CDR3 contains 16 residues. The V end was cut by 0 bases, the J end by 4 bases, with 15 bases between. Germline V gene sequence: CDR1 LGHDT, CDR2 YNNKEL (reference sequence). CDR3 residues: CASSQDRGARGTEAFF. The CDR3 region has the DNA TGTGCCAGCAGCCAAGATCGGGGGGCGCGGGGCACTGAAGCTTTCTTT.

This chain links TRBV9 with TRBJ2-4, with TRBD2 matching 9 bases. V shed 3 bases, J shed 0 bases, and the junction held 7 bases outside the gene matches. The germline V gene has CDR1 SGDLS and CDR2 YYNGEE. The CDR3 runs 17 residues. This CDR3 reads CASSETSGALAKNIQYF. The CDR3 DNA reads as TGTGCCAGCAGCGAGACTAGCGGAGCCCTAGCCAAAAACATTCAGTACTTC.

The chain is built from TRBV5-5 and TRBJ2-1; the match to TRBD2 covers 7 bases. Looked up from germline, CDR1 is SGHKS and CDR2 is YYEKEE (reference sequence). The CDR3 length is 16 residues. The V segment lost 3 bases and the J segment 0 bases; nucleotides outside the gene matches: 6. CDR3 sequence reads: CASSWAGRSSYNEQFF. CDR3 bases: TGTGCCAGCAGCTGGGCCGGGAGGAGCTCCTACAATGAGCAGTTCTTC.

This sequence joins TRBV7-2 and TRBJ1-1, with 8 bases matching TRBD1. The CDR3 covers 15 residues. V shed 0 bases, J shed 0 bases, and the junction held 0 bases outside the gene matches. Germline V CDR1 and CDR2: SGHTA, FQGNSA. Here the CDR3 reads CASSLAGQVNTEAFF. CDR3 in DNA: TGTGCCAGCAGCTTAGCGGGACAGGTGAACACTGAAGCTTTCTTT.

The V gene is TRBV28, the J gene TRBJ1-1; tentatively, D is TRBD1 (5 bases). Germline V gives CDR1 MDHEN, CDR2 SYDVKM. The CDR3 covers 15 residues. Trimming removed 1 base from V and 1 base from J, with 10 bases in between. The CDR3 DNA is TGTGCCAGCAGTTTATCGAATACAGGGAACACTGAAGCTTTCTTT. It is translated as CASSLSNTGNTEAFF. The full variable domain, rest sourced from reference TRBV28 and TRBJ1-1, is DVKVTQSSRYLVKRTGEKVFLECVQDMDHENMFWYRQDPGLGLRLIYFSYDVKMKEKGDIPEGYSVSREKKERFSLILESASTNQTSMYLCASSLSNTGNTEAFFGQGTRLTVV.

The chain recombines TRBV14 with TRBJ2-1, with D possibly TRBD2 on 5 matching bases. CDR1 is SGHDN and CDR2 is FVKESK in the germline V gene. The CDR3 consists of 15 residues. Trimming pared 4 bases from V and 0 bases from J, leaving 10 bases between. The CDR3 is CASSPRRGSYNEQFF. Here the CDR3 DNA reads TGTGCCAGCAGCCCCCGTCGGGGCTCCTACAATGAGCAGTTCTTC.

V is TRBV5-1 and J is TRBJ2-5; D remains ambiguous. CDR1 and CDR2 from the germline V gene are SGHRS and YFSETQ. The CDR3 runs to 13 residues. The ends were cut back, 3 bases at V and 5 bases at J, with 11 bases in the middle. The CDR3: CASSSDRLETQYF. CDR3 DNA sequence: TGCGCCAGCAGCTCCGATAGACTGGAGACCCAGTACTTC. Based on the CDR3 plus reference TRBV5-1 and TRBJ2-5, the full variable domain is KAGVTQTPRYLIKTRGQQVTLSCSPISGHRSVSWYQQTPGQGLQFLFEYFSETQRNKGNFPGRFSGRQFSNSRSEMNVSTLELGDSALYLCASSSDRLETQYFGPGTRLLVL.

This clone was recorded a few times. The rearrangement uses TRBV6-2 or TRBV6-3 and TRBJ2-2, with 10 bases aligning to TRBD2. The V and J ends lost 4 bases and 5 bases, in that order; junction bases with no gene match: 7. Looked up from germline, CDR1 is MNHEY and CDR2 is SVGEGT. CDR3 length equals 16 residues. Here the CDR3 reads CASSFPVSGRTGELFF. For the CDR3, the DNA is TGTGCCAGCAGTTTCCCCGTTAGCGGGAGGACCGGGGAGCTGTTTTTT.

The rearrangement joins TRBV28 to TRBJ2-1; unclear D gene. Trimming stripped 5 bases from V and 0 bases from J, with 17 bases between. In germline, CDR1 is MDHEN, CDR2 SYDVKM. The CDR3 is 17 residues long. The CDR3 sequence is CASSTFKAEFSYNEQFF. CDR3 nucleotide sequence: TGTGCCAGCAGTACATTCAAGGCGGAGTTCTCCTACAATGAGCAGTTCTTC.

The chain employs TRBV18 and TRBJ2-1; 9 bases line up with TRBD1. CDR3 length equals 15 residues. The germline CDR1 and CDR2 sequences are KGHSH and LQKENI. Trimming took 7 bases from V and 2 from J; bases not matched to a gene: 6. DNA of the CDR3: TGTGCCAGCTTAGGACAGGGGAAGACCTACAATGAGCAGTTCTTC. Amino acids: CASLGQGKTYNEQFF.

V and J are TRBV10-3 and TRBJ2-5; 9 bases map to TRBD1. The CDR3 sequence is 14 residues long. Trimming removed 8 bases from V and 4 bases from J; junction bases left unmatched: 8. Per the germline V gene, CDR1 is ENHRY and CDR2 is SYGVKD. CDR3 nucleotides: TGTGCCATCGACGGGACAGGGATGAGAGAGACCCAGTACTTC. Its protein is CAIDGTGMRETQYF.

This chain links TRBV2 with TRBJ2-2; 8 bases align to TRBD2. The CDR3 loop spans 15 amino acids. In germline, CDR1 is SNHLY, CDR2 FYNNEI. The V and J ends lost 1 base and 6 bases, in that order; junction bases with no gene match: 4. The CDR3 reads CASSEVQAGAGELFF. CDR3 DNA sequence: TGTGCCAGCAGTGAAGTGCAAGCGGGAGCCGGGGAGCTGTTTTTT. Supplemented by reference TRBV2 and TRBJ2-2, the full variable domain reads EPEVTQTPSHQVTQMGQEVILRCVPISNHLYFYWYRQILGQKVEFLVSFYNNEISEKSEIFDDQFSVERPDGSNFTLKIRSTKLEDSAMYFCASSEVQAGAGELFFGEGSRLTVL.

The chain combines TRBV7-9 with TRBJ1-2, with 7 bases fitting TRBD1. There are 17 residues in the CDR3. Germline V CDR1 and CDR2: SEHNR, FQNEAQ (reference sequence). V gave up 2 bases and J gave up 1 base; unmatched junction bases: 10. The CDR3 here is CASSLLQGQNRNYGYTF. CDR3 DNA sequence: TGTGCCAGCAGCTTATTACAGGGACAGAATCGTAACTATGGCTACACCTTC.

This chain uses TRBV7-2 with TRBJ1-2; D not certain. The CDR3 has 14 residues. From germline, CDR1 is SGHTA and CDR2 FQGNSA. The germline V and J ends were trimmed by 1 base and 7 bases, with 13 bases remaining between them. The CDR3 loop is CASSLGGSDRGYTF. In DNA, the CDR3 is TGTGCCAGCAGCTTAGGTGGCAGCGATCGTGGCTACACCTTC.